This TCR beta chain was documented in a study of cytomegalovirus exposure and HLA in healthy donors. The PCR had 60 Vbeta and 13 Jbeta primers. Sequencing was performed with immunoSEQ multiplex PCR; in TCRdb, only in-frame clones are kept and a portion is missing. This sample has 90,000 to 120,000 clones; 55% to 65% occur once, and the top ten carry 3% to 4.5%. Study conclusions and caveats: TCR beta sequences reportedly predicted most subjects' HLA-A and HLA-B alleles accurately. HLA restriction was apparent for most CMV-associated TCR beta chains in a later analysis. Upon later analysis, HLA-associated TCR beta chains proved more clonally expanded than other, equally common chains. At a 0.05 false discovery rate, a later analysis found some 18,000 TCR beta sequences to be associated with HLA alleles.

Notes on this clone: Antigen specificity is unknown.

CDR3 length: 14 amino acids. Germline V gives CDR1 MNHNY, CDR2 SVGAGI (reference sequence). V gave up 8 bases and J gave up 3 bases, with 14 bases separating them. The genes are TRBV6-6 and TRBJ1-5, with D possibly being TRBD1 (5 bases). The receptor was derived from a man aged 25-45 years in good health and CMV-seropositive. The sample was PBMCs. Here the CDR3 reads CASLVGGDNQPQHF. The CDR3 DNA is TGTGCCAGCCTCGTAGGAGGGGACAATCAGCCCCAGCATTTT.